This T cell receptor (beta chain) was identified in a study of blood T cell repertoires in COVID-19. The repertoire was sequenced with immunoSEQ multiplex PCR; TCRdb's copy has only in-frame clones and lacks some. The sample includes 130,000 to 150,000 clones, around 87% of them seen just once. Trimming cost V 4 bases and J 0 bases, with 8 bases left between them. The CDR3 is 13 residues long. Looked up from germline, CDR1 is SGHRS and CDR2 is YFSETQ. The genes are TRBV5-1 and TRBJ2-7; D is undetermined. Specimen: PBMCs or T cells enriched from blood (not recorded which). The TCR was taken from a man aged 60-69 years who had recovered from COVID-19. CDR3 region: CASSHLSSYEQYF. The CDR3 nucleotides are TGCGCCAGCAGCCATCTTAGCTCCTACGAGCAGTACTTC.